Listed here are 3 T cell receptor beta chains from one sample, sequenced in a study of CD8 T cells in acute hepatitis C reinfection (dated by TCRdb to the early 2020s). Library preparation used the immunoSEQ multiplex PCR assay. This is the immuneACCESS table as TCRdb keeps it, with only in-frame sequences that have V and J called. A part of the clones is gone; compared with another copy, unresolved V genes explain less than half, and the rest is unexplained. The sample table records approximately 40,000 clones; 80% to 90% of these occur just once. The ten largest clones capture about a tenth of the sample. The time point label for this specimen denotes: naive CD8 control sorted from an acute-time-point sample. Sequencing used naive CD8+ T cells from PBMCs. In the paper's terms, the cell subset or site label means: sorted total naive CD45RO-negative CD8+ T cells. The receptors were sampled from a woman aged 18-29 years who spontaneously cleared hepatitis C infection.

J is TRBJ1-5 and V is TRBV6-5; D perhaps matches TRBD1 (5 bases). V lost 10 bases and J lost 3, with 16 bases in between. In germline, CDR1 is MNHEY, CDR2 SVGAGI. This CDR3 comprises 14 residues. The CDR3 spells CATSEGLSNQPQHF. Written as DNA, the CDR3 is TGTGCCACCTCCGAGGGGTTATCCAATCAGCCCCAGCATTTT.

CDR3 coding DNA: TGTGCCAGCAGCCAAGCGGGAGGCGCCTCCGAGCAGTACTTC. This codes for CASSQAGGASEQYF. The V and J genes are TRBV14 and TRBJ2-7; 7 bases are a match to TRBD2. CDR1 is SGHDN, CDR2 FVKESK, per germline. V dropped 1 base and J dropped 6; count of bases not matched to a gene: 6. This CDR3 spans 14 amino acids.

The chain is built from TRBV11-2 and TRBJ2-2; D possibly matches TRBD1 or TRBD2 (5 bases each). Per the germline V gene, CDR1 is SGHAT and CDR2 is FQNNGV. This CDR3 spans 17 amino acids. Trimming took off 4 bases at V and 1 base at J, with 16 bases between the two ends. The CDR3 loop is CASSYPLRDLNTGELFF. CDR3 DNA: TGTGCCAGCAGCTATCCCCTCCGGGACCTGAACACCGGGGAGCTGTTTTTT.